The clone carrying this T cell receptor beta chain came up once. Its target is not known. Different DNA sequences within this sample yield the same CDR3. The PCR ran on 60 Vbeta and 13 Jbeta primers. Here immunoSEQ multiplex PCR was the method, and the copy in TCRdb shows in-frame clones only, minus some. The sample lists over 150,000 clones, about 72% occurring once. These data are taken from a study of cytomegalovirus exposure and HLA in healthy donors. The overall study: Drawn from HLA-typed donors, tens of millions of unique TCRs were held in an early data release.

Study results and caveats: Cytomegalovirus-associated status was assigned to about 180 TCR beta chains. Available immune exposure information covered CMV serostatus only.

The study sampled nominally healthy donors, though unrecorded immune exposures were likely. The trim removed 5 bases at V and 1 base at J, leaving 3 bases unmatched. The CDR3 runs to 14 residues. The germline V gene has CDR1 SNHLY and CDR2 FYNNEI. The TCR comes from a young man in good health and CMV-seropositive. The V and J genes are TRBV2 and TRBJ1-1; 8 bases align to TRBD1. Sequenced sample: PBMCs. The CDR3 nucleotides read TGTGCCAGCAGTACTGGACAGGGGAACACTGAAGCTTTCTTT. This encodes CASSTGQGNTEAFF.